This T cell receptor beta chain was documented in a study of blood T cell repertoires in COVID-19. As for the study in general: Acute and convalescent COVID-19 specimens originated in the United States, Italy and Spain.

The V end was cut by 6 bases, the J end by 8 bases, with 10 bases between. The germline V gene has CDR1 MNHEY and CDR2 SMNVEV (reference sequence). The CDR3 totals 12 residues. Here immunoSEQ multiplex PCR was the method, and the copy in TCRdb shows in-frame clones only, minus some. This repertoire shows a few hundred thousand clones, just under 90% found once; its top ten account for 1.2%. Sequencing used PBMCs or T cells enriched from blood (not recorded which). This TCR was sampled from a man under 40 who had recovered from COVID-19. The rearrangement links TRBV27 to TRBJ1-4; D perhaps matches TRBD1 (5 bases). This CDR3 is CASRTGWEKLFF. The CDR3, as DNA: TGTGCCAGCAGAACAGGATGGGAAAAACTGTTTTTT. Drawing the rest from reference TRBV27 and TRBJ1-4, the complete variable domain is EAQVTQNPRYLITVTGKKLTVTCSQNMNHEYMSWYRQDPGLGLRQIYYSMNVEVTDKGDVPEGYKVSRKEKRNFPLILESPSPNQTSLYFCASRTGWEKLFFGSGTQLSVL.